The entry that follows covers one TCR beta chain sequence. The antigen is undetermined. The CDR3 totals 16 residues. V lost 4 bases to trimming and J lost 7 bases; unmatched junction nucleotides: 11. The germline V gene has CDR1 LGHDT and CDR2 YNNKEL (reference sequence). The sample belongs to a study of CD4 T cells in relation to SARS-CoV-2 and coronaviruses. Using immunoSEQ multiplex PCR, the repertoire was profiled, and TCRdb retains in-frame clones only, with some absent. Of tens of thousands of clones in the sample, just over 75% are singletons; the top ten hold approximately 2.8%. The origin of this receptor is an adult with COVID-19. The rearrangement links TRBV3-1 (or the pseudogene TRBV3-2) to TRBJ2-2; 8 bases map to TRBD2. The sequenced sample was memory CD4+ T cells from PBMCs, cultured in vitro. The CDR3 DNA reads TGTGCCAGCAGCCCGACCGGGACTAGTCGAGTCGGGGAGCTGTTTTTT. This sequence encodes CASSPTGTSRVGELFF.